Following are 8 T cell receptor beta chains from one sample sequenced in a study of CD8 T cells in Susac syndrome. It was with random hexamers that 0.5 to 1 ug RNA was reverse transcribed. TCRdb reprocessed the immunoSEQ multiplex PCR reads with MiXCR, giving one entry per CDR3 protein. The data show under 200,000 distinct CDR3 sequences, 95% seen once. The source material was CD8+ T cells from PBMCs. The receptors were sampled from a human donor with multiple sclerosis.

This clonotype was counted between two and nine times. V gene TRBV6-1 combines with J gene TRBJ1-5, with unresolved D. CDR3 size: 12 residues. Per germline, CDR1 MNHNS and CDR2 SASEGT. With 5 bases removed from V and 4 bases from J, the gap between germline ends came to 6 bases. The CDR3 protein is CASSPVNQPQHF. The CDR3 DNA is TGTGCCAGCAGTCCGGTGAATCAGCCCCAGCATTTT.

The chain employs TRBV20-1 and TRBJ2-2, with TRBD1 matching 10 bases. V lost 6 bases, J lost 6 bases, and 4 bases stayed unmatched. The V gene's germline CDR1 is DFQATT and CDR2 SNEGSKA (reference sequence). The CDR3 spans 13 residues. This CDR3 reads CSAADRGAGELFF. The DNA of the CDR3 is TGCAGTGCCGCGGACAGGGGGGCCGGGGAGCTGTTTTTT.

The chain employs TRBV30 and TRBJ2-7; the D is unclear. In germline, CDR1 is GTSNPN, CDR2 SVGIG (reference sequence). The ends were cut back, 4 bases at V and 4 bases at J, with 14 bases in the middle. The length of the CDR3 is 13 residues. CDR3 in amino acids: CAWNDPSRYEQYF. CDR3 nucleotide sequence: TGTGCCTGGAATGACCCCTCGAGGTACGAGCAGTACTTC.

This rearrangement joins TRBV27 to TRBJ2-6; perhaps TRBD1 as D (5 bases). Germline assignment: CDR1 MNHEY and CDR2 SMNVEV (reference sequence). Trimming took 3 bases from V and 0 from J, leaving 15 bases between them. The CDR3 covers 18 residues. The CDR3 DNA is TGTGCCAGCAGTTTGCCGACAGTCTCCTACTCTGGGGCCAACGTCCTGACTTTC. Protein: CASSLPTVSYSGANVLTF.

The rearrangement links TRBV5-4 to TRBJ1-2, with D unresolved. Germline V gives CDR1 SGHNT, CDR2 YYREEE (reference sequence). The CDR3 has 12 amino acids. Trimming stripped 0 bases from V and 4 bases from J, with 4 bases between. CDR3: CASSLDTYGYTF. The CDR3 DNA reads as TGTGCCAGCAGCTTGGACACCTATGGCTACACCTTC.

The chain employs TRBV14 and TRBJ2-7; TRBD1 aligns across 7 bases. This CDR3 is 14 amino acids long. After removal of 2 bases from V and 1 base from J, the junction contained 2 bases not matched to a gene. CDR1 SGHDN and CDR2 FVKESK come from the germline V gene. The chain's CDR3 is CASSQNRGSYEQYF. The CDR3 DNA reads TGTGCCAGCAGCCAAAACAGGGGATCCTACGAGCAGTACTTC.

The chain couples TRBV29-1 to TRBJ2-7; 11 nucleotides match TRBD1. The CDR3 consists of 14 residues. With 7 bases clipped from V and 3 bases from J, the junction kept 8 bases outside the gene matches. Germline V gives CDR1 SQVTM, CDR2 ANQGSEA. As DNA, the CDR3 is TGCAGCGGATCAACCGGGACAGGGGGCTACGAGCAGTACTTC. Amino acid sequence: CSGSTGTGGYEQYF.

The V gene is TRBV15, the J gene TRBJ2-1; tentatively, D is TRBD1 (6 bases). The V gene's germline CDR1 is LNHNV and CDR2 YYDKDF (reference sequence). Trimming left V 0 bases short and J 3 bases short, with 12 bases between. The CDR3 has 16 residues. The CDR3 spells CATSRDLQGNYNEQFF. In nucleotides, the CDR3 is TGTGCCACCAGCAGAGATCTACAGGGAAACTACAATGAGCAGTTCTTC.